This T cell receptor (beta chain) comes out of a study of blood T cell repertoires in COVID-19. Profiled with immunoSEQ multiplex PCR; TCRdb holds only in-frame clones, not every one. Of tens of thousands of clones in the sample, 87% were seen once. CDR1 is GTSNPN and CDR2 is SVGIG in the germline V gene (reference sequence). CDR3 size: 14 residues. Unmatched junction bases numbered 7, after V lost 2 bases and J lost 7 bases. Input material: peripheral blood. The receptor's source is a man between 40 and 49 years old with COVID-19, enrolled during active disease. The V gene is TRBV30, the J gene TRBJ2-5, with 10 bases fitting TRBD2. The DNA of the CDR3 is TGTGCCTGGAGTTTCAGCGGGGGGGCCGGGACCCAGTACTTC. Its translation is CAWSFSGGAGTQYF.